This T cell receptor (beta chain) was captured by sequencing in a study of shared T cell receptors in the human thymus. Clones were sequenced by immunoSEQ multiplex PCR, and TCRdb holds only the in-frame ones, with some missing. This sample has about 380,000 clones, with 95% found just once. The germline V gene has CDR1 SGHVS and CDR2 FNYEAQ. The CDR3 contains 15 residues. V lost 4 bases to trimming and J lost 4 bases; unmatched junction nucleotides: 5. Sequencing was carried out using thymocytes. This sequence was found in a human donor. The chain couples TRBV7-6 to TRBJ2-7; TRBD1 matches 12 bases. The CDR3 bases are TGTGCCAGCAGCTCCGGGACAGGGGGCGAGTACGAGCAGTACTTC. It encodes CASSSGTGGEYEQYF.